The present TCR beta chain was sequenced within a study of shared clonotypes between healthy human individuals. Assay: immunoSEQ multiplex PCR; the TCRdb copy retains only in-frame clones and omits some. Counted here are over 400,000 clones, roughly 95% occurring once; the ten biggest clones make up 0.064%. Between the trimmed V and J ends, which lost 0 bases and 3 bases, there was a span of 10 bases. The CDR3 consists of 15 residues. Germline lookup yields CDR1 SGHRS and CDR2 YFSETQ. The receptor was derived from a woman aged 25 to 39 in good health. The sample comprised naive CD4+ T cells sorted from blood. Subset described: CD45RA+ positively selected. The chain couples TRBV5-1 to TRBJ1-5; D perhaps matches TRBD1 (5 bases). CDR3 region: CASSLEGAPNQPQHF. CDR3 DNA: TGCGCCAGCAGCTTGGAAGGGGCCCCCAATCAGCCCCAGCATTTT.